This T cell receptor (beta chain) appears in the sequencing data of a study of regulatory T cells in long-lasting Graves disease. Findings of the study overall: There was favoring of TRBV28, TRBJ1-2 and TRBJ2-5 in persistent disease. Since the sample size was small, accuracy may have been reduced.

Comment on this clonotype: Its antigen is unknown.

Indicated time point: persistent/refractory GD, antithyroid drugs over 5 years with positive TRAb. RNA isolated from PBMCs was used to make the TCR library. The guidelines of the American Thyroid Association were the basis for diagnosing Graves' disease. Assembly of TCR beta libraries relied on iRepertoire HTBI primers together with Arm-PCR of CDR3 regions. As originally analysed: Identification across samples found approximately 60 TRBV and fewer than 15 TRBJ segments. TCRdb re-called the multiplex PCR reads with MiXCR, one entry per CDR3 protein. Here the V and J calls rest on TCRdb's processing, not on the authors' analysis. This sample has 400,000 to 500,000 distinct CDR3 sequences, with around 20% found just once. The CDR3 is 15 amino acids. Deletions cut 5 bases from V and 0 bases from J, with 12 bases between. Germline lookup yields CDR1 SGHTS and CDR2 YDEGEE.

The sequencing here drew on peripheral blood mononuclear cells (PBMCs), taken when the disease was refractory, from a patient treated with antithyroid drugs. The chain has TRBV5-8 and TRBJ1-5; D gene ambiguous. This TCR derives from a female donor with Graves disease. The CDR3 region is CASSPTPSSNQPQHF. The DNA of the CDR3 is TGTGCCAGCAGTCCTACCCCTTCTAGCAATCAGCCCCAGCATTTT.